The T cell receptor (beta chain) described here comes from a study of T-cell reconstitution after alpha-beta-depleted transplantation in children. This clonotype has only a few counts. Unique molecular identifiers were incorporated into the prepared TCRbeta library. TCRdb re-analysed the PCR reads in MiXCR, keeping a single row per CDR3 protein. The table lists about 980,000 distinct CDR3 sequences, about 29% of them singletons, with 28% in the top ten. The sequence came from a boy younger than two who had a stem cell transplant for SCID, so the T cells may come from the graft donor. The source was PBMCs, mostly from graft donor cells, collected 360 days after TCRalphabeta/CD19-depleted stem cell transplant.

The CDR3 nucleotides are TGTGCCAGCAGCTTAATTCCTTCTTCGGACAGAGTCGAGCAGTACTTC. It yields the protein CASSLIPSSDRVEQYF. The genes are TRBV7-8 and TRBJ2-7; TRBD1 is a possible D gene (6 bases). CDR1 is SGHVS and CDR2 is FQNEAQ in the germline V gene. This CDR3 region has 16 residues. V lost 2 bases, J lost 6 bases, and 20 bases lay in between.